A single sample gave rise to the 23 T cell receptor beta chains below, sequenced in a study of human T cells and chemical hapten exposure. One entry per CDR3 protein, called by TCRdb with MiXCR from the RACE reads. Of more than 250,000 distinct CDR3 sequences in the sample, 7.5% to 9% were seen once. Regarding time point: pre-sensitization, week 0. Stated treatment: therapeutic diphenylcyclopropenone sensitization with weekly scalp DPC. The sample consisted of whole blood, taken in connection with sensitization to the hapten diphenylcyclopropenone (DPC). The receptors were sampled from a woman aged 40-49 years with alopecia areata. Some clones in this sample may be carry-over from other donors' samples.

There are many counts of this clonotype. This chain joins TRBV6-2 or TRBV6-3 and TRBJ1-1, with 9 bases lining up with TRBD1. The CDR3 runs 14 residues. J lost 3 bases, V lost 10 bases, and 9 bases had no gene match. Germline V gives CDR1 MNHEY, CDR2 SVGEGT. The CDR3, as DNA: TGTGCCATCACCCGGACAGGGGCGGACACTGAAGCTTTCTTT. Its protein product is CAITRTGADTEAFF.

The gene calls are TRBV4-1 and TRBJ2-1; D is ambiguous. Trimming pared 2 bases from V and 6 bases from J, leaving 14 bases between. The CDR3 is 15 residues long. The V gene's germline CDR1 is MGHRA and CDR2 YSYEKL. CDR3 sequence: CASSQSLQFPNEQFF. The DNA of the CDR3 is TGCGCCAGCAGCCAAAGCTTACAGTTCCCCAATGAGCAGTTCTTC.

This clonotype was counted only a few times. This chain links TRBV11-2 with TRBJ2-5; D tentatively fits TRBD1 or TRBD2 (5 bases each). Germline V gene data show CDR1 as SGHAT and CDR2 as FQNNGV. V gave up 0 bases and J gave up 5 bases, with 10 bases separating them. The length of the CDR3 is 14 residues. The CDR3 is CASSLDRVAETQYF. The CDR3 bases are TGTGCCAGCAGCTTAGACAGGGTAGCGGAGACCCAGTACTTC.

The chain employs TRBV27 and TRBJ2-3, with 7 positions matching TRBD2. The CDR3 contains 15 residues. The germline CDR1 and CDR2 sequences are MNHEY and SMNVEV (reference sequence). The trim removed 6 bases at V and 0 bases at J, leaving 6 bases unmatched. The CDR3: CASSLSLASTDTQYF. CDR3 nucleotide sequence: TGTGCCAGCAGCCTTTCACTAGCGAGCACAGATACGCAGTATTTT.

This clonotype was detected a few times. This chain links TRBV7-9 with TRBJ2-2; D gene unclear. Germline loops: CDR1 SEHNR, CDR2 FQNEAQ (reference sequence). CDR3 size: 15 residues. The ends were cut back, 5 bases at V and 9 bases at J, with 19 bases in the middle. CDR3 coding DNA: TGTGCCAGCAGCCCCCCGGTGGTTGGATGGCGGGAGCTGTTTTTT. Amino acid sequence: CASSPPVVGWRELFF. Filled out from reference TRBV7-9 and TRBJ2-2, the complete variable domain reads DTGVSQNPRHKITKRGQNVTFRCDPISEHNRLYWYRQTLGQGPEFLTYFQNEAQLEKSRLLSDRFSAERPKGSFSTLEIQRTEQGDSAMYLCASSPPVVGWRELFFGEGSRLTVL.

The rearrangement links TRBV4-2 to TRBJ1-4; tentatively, D is TRBD1 (5 bases). V was clipped by 6 bases and J by 3 bases, with 17 bases between them. This CDR3 is built from 16 residues. CDR1 and CDR2 from the germline V gene are LGHNA and YNFKEQ. The CDR3 DNA is TGTGCCAGCAGTAGGGGAGCCCCGGCGGCTAATGAAAAACTGTTTTTT. Translated: CASSRGAPAANEKLFF.

The J gene is TRBJ2-1, the V gene TRBV24-1; D not certain. The V end lost 9 bases, the J end lost 4 bases, and 15 bases lay between the germline ends. The CDR3 runs 14 residues. Germline V gene data show CDR1 as KGHDR and CDR2 as SFDVKD. The CDR3 DNA sequence: TGTGCCACCCGACCGAGAGGATCATACAATGAGCAGTTCTTC. It translates to CATRPRGSYNEQFF.

Of note for this clonotype: One end of the junction varies from germline; a read error may be responsible. The rearrangement uses TRBV6-6 and TRBJ2-2, with 10 bases matching TRBD2. The CDR3 totals 17 residues. Germline V lookup: CDR1 MNHNY, CDR2 SVGAGI (reference sequence). The CDR3 coding sequence is TGTGCCAGCAGTGCCTCAGGGGGACTAGCGAAAACCGGGGAGCTGTTTTTT. Translation: CASSASGGLAKTGELFF.

This clonotype has at least ten counts. The V gene is TRBV6-2 or TRBV6-3, the J gene TRBJ1-5; D is uncertain. The CDR3 length is 14 residues. Germline-derived CDR1 and CDR2 are MNHEY and SVGEGT. Trimming pared 4 bases from V and 5 bases from J, leaving 12 bases between. CDR3 nucleotide sequence: TGTGCCAGCAGTTTCCCGGACTCCTATCAGCCCCAGCATTTT. Protein product: CASSFPDSYQPQHF.

This clonotype was found a few times. V and J are TRBV14 and TRBJ2-5; perhaps TRBD1 as D (6 bases). The CDR3 is made up of 14 amino acids. Trimming took off 6 bases at V and 5 bases at J, with 16 bases between the two ends. In germline, CDR1 is SGHDN, CDR2 FVKESK. CDR3 sequence: CASSYQQGRETQYF. The CDR3, as DNA: TGTGCCAGCAGTTACCAACAGGGACGCGAGACCCAGTACTTC.

Concerning this clonotype itself: The CDR3 does not close with the conserved phenylalanine or tryptophan, likely indicating a read error. This chain uses TRBV28 with TRBJ1-2; the D gene is possibly TRBD1 (6 bases). Trimming left V 6 bases short and J 8 bases short, with 13 bases between. Per germline, CDR1 MDHEN and CDR2 SYDVKM. This CDR3 has 12 amino acids. CDR3 sequence reads: CASSRTVGGYTS. Here the CDR3 DNA reads TGTGCCAGCAGCCGGACAGTGGGAGGCTACACCTCC.

The sample holds many counts of this clonotype. At one end, the junction sequence differs from germline, possibly due to a read error. The chain recombines TRBV7-7 with TRBJ2-5; D is ambiguous. Germline CDR1 is SSHAT and CDR2 is FNYEAQ (reference sequence). The CDR3 contains 13 residues. The CDR3 spells CASTQAGYETQYF. Here the CDR3 DNA reads TGTGCTAGCACCCAAGCTGGGTACGAGACCCAGTACTTC.

The rearrangement uses TRBV12-3 or TRBV12-4 and TRBJ1-1, with a weak D call TRBD1 (6 bases). V was shortened by 8 bases and J by 1 base, with 14 bases between the two germline ends. The CDR3 sequence is 14 residues long. Here the CDR3 reads CASGHGGSNTEAFF. DNA of the CDR3: TGTGCCAGCGGTCATGGGGGCTCGAACACTGAAGCTTTCTTT.

This clonotype has ten or more counts. V gene TRBV7-8 combines with J gene TRBJ2-1; D not resolved. The V and J ends lost 2 bases and 4 bases respectively, with 3 bases between them. CDR3 length: 12 amino acids. The germline V gene encodes CDR1 SGHVS and CDR2 FQNEAQ. The CDR3 nucleotides are TGTGCCAGCAGCTTACAGTACAATGAGCAGTTCTTC. It is translated as CASSLQYNEQFF.

This clonotype appeared many times. The V gene is TRBV24-1, the J gene TRBJ2-5; 7 positions agree with TRBD2. The CDR3 is made up of 15 amino acids. Looked up from germline, CDR1 is KGHDR and CDR2 is SFDVKD. V gave up 4 bases and J gave up 2 bases; unmatched junction bases: 6. CDR3 nucleotide sequence: TGTGCCACCAGTGACAGCGGGACTTATCAAGAGACCCAGTACTTC. Its protein product is CATSDSGTYQETQYF.

In this sample, this clonotype turned up many times. The V call is TRBV12-3 or TRBV12-4, the J call TRBJ2-1, with no clear D. V was shortened by 6 bases and J by 4 bases, with 7 bases between the two germline ends. The CDR3 is 12 residues long. The CDR3 sequence: CASSWIYNEQFF. DNA of the CDR3: TGTGCCAGCAGCTGGATATACAATGAGCAGTTCTTC.

Many counts were recorded for this clonotype. This sequence joins TRBV29-1 and TRBJ2-2, with D perhaps TRBD1 or TRBD2 (5 bases each). This CDR3 has 15 residues. Trimming cost V 7 bases and J 1 base, with 16 bases left between them. Germline loops: CDR1 SQVTM, CDR2 ANQGSEA. Written as DNA, the CDR3 is TGCAGCGCCTCCCCCGGGGCCGGGAACACCGGGGAGCTGTTTTTT. Protein sequence: CSASPGAGNTGELFF.

The chain recombines TRBV2 with TRBJ2-2, with D unclear. The CDR3 spans 14 residues. Germline values: CDR1 SNHLY, CDR2 FYNNEI. The V end lost 8 bases, the J end lost 5 bases, and 15 bases lay between the germline ends. The CDR3 loop reads CASVGPSWTGELFF. The CDR3 DNA reads TGTGCCAGCGTAGGGCCCAGCTGGACCGGGGAGCTGTTTTTT.

This clonotype was seen a few times. The chain combines TRBV6-2 or TRBV6-3 with TRBJ2-1; D remains ambiguous. With 8 bases removed from V and 0 bases from J, the gap between germline ends came to 14 bases. The CDR3 is 15 residues long. The germline gives CDR1 MNHEY, CDR2 SVGEGT. In DNA form, the CDR3 reads TGTGCCAGCTCCTTAGGTTCCCCCTCCTACAATGAGCAGTTCTTC. It codes for CASSLGSPSYNEQFF.

This clonotype appeared a few times. This rearrangement joins TRBV20-1 to TRBJ2-3; 13 bases align to TRBD2. CDR1 and CDR2 from the germline V gene are DFQATT and SNEGSKA (reference sequence). The CDR3 length is 16 residues. The trim removed 8 bases at V and 0 bases at J, leaving 8 bases unmatched. The CDR3 is CSTSSGLAGSTDTQYF. The DNA of the CDR3 is TGCAGTACATCGTCGGGACTAGCGGGGAGCACAGATACGCAGTATTTT.

This clonotype was found a few times. This chain connects TRBV28 to TRBJ2-6, with TRBD1 matching over 9 bases. Losses at the gene ends were 5 bases for V and 1 base for J; bases not matched to a gene: 9. The germline V gene encodes CDR1 MDHEN and CDR2 SYDVKM. The CDR3 sequence is 18 residues long. CDR3 nucleotide sequence: TGTGCCAGCAGTAGATTACGGACAGGGGTTTCTGGGGCCAACGTCCTGACTTTC. This codes for CASSRLRTGVSGANVLTF.

In this sample, this clonotype turned up many times. The chain uses TRBV20-1 and TRBJ1-6, with 9 bases aligning to TRBD1. Germline V gene data show CDR1 as DFQATT and CDR2 as SNEGSKA (reference sequence). The V gene end was trimmed by 6 bases and the J gene end by 7 bases; junction bases not matched to a gene: 4. The length of the CDR3 is 13 residues. The CDR3 DNA reads as TGCAGTGCCCAGGGACAGGGCAATTCACCCCTCCACTTT. It specifies CSAQGQGNSPLHF.

This clonotype was detected a few times. V is TRBV24-1 and J is TRBJ2-5; 8 bases match TRBD1. V trimming: 9 bases; J trimming: 2 bases; junction bases outside the gene matches: 7. Germline V gene sequence: CDR1 KGHDR, CDR2 SFDVKD. CDR3 length equals 14 residues. The DNA for the CDR3 is TGTGCCACCTCAGGGGGCAATCATCAAGAGACCCAGTACTTC. Residues: CATSGGNHQETQYF.